This T cell receptor (beta chain) appears in the sequencing data of a study of tumor and adjacent non-tumor tissue in lung cancer. Across the whole study: Samples averaged roughly 4 million productive TCRbeta reads each. General observations from the study: Patients with more diverse tumor TCRs had worse survival. Top 100 clones took a larger repertoire share in normal lung.

A modified ARM-PCR protocol with three rounds of nested PCR amplified TCRbeta. TCRdb processed the multiplex PCR reads anew with MiXCR; each CDR3 protein has one entry. The data contain under 150,000 distinct CDR3 sequences, around 60% of them singletons. This clonotype has at least ten counts. Antigen specificity is unknown. This sample's RNA came from whole unsorted tissue. Material for sequencing was lung tumor tissue. The sequence was obtained from a man in his sixties with small cell lung cancer.

Here the CDR3 reads CASSYTDTQYF. The CDR3 DNA sequence: TGTGCCAGCAGCTATACAGATACGCAGTATTTT. The rearrangement uses TRBV12-3 or TRBV12-4 and TRBJ2-3; D unresolved. The CDR3 is 11 residues long. V lost 6 bases and J 3 bases, leaving 4 bases between the germline ends.